What follows is one TCR beta chain and its context. The germline gene is not matched at one end of the junction; a read error may be the cause. This record comes from a study of blood T cell repertoires in COVID-19. Study details: T cells, B-cell-depleted T cells, or PBMCs provided the cDNA or gDNA that served as material.

Germline values: CDR1 SSHAT, CDR2 FNYEAQ (reference sequence). The CDR3 covers 15 residues. Using immunoSEQ multiplex PCR, the repertoire was profiled, and TCRdb retains in-frame clones only, with some absent. Altogether fewer than 200,000 clones are present, about four fifths being singletons, with the ten largest covering 8.1%. The J gene is TRBJ1-4, the V gene TRBV7-7; D gene uncertain. The receptor was derived from a woman aged 55-69 years with COVID-19, enrolled during active disease. The specimen was peripheral blood. CDR3 sequence: CASSLARVFNEKLFF. The CDR3 DNA is TGTGCTAGCAGCTTAGCGCGCGTATTTAATGAAAAACTGTTTTTT.